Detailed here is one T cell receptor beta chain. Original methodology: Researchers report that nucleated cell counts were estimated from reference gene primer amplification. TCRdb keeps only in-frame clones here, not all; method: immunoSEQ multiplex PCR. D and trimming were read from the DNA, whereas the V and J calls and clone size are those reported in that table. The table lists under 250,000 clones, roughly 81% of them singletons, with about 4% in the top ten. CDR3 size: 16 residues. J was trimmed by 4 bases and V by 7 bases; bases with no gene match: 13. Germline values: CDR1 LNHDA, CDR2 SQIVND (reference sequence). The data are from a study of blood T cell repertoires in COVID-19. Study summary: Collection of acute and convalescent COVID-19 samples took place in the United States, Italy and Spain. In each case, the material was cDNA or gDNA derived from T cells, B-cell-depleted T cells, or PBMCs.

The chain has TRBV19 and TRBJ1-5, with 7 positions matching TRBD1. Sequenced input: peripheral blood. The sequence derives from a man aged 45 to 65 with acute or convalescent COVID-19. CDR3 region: CASTSPPGQMNQPQHF. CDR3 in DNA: TGTGCCAGTACCTCTCCTCCGGGACAGATGAATCAGCCCCAGCATTTT.